The T cell receptor beta chain described here comes from a study of T cell changes during pregnancy in multiple sclerosis. Here immunoSEQ multiplex PCR was the method, and the copy in TCRdb shows in-frame clones only, minus some. The sample contains approximately 50,000 clones, roughly nine tenths of which appear only once. Germline lookup yields CDR1 SGHDT and CDR2 YYEEEE. This CDR3 has 16 residues. Trimming removed 4 bases from V and 2 bases from J; junction bases left unmatched: 9. The receptor's source is a female donor with multiple sclerosis, enrolled in a pregnancy study. Specimen: CD4+ T cells from peripheral blood mononuclear cells, collected after pregnancy. The chain carries TRBV5-6 and TRBJ2-5; 9 bases align to TRBD1. The CDR3 protein is CASSPEQGAPQETQYF. In DNA, the CDR3 is TGTGCCAGCAGCCCGGAACAGGGGGCCCCACAAGAGACCCAGTACTTC. The full variable domain, completed using reference TRBV5-6 and TRBJ2-5, is DAGVTQSPTHLIKTRGQQVTLRCSPKSGHDTVSWYQQALGQGPQFIFQYYEEEERQRGNFPDRFSGHQFPNYSSELNVNALLLGDSALYLCASSPEQGAPQETQYFGPGTRLLVL.